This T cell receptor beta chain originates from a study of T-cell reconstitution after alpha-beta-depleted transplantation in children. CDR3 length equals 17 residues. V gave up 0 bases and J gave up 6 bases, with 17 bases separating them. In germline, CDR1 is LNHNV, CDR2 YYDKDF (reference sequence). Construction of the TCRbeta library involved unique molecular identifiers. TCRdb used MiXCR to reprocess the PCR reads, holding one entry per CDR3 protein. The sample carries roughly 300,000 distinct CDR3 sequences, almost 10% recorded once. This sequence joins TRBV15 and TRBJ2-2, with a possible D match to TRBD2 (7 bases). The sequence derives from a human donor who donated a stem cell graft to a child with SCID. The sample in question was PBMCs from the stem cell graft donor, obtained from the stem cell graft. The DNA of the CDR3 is TGTGCCACCAGCAGAGATTACTCAGGGGCGGGAGCCGGGGAGCTGTTTTTT. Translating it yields CATSRDYSGAGAGELFF.